This T cell receptor beta chain was retrieved from a study of CD8 T cells in Susac syndrome. General study findings and limits: The number of individuals included in the study's TCR sequencing and HLA analysis was acknowledged as relatively small.

A remark on this clonotype: Its target is not known.

With random hexamers, reverse transcription was performed on about 0.5 to 1 ug of RNA. Coverage of TCR beta CDR3 amplification by immunoSEQ multiplex PCR extended to 54 Vbeta and 13 Jbeta. One entry per CDR3 protein, called by TCRdb with MiXCR from the immunoSEQ multiplex PCR reads. The top ten clones hold about 0.1% of a sample with about 200,000 distinct CDR3 sequences, about 95% of them seen once. The authors negatively isolated CD8+ and CD4+ T cells and FACS-enriched TEMRA cells. The V end lost 1 base, the J end lost 5 bases, and 7 bases lay between the germline ends. Looked up from germline, CDR1 is SSHAT and CDR2 is FNYEAQ (reference sequence). The CDR3 runs to 13 residues.

This receptor was identified in a human donor in good health. The chain joins TRBV7-7 to TRBJ2-3; D gene ambiguous. Sequenced: CD4+ T cells from PBMCs. Here the CDR3 DNA reads TGTGCCAGCAGCTTAGAGTTCGGAGATACGCAGTATTTT. Translating it yields CASSLEFGDTQYF.